A single sample is the source of the 16 T cell receptor beta chains below, sequenced in a study of TIL therapy for anti-PD-1-resistant metastatic lung cancer. The time point is: pre-treatment sample, taken before nivolumab and TIL therapy. This was the immunoSEQ v3 assay. This table comes from immunoSEQ multiplex PCR, and its TCRdb copy is limited to in-frame clones, with some not included. The table includes about 60,000 clones, around 69% detected once. The sequencing used blood, collected at baseline. Every receptor here comes from a person between 25 and 80 years old with non-small cell lung cancer.

The rearrangement joins TRBV4-1 to TRBJ2-7; D ambiguous. The germline V gene has CDR1 MGHRA and CDR2 YSYEKL. V dropped 3 bases and J dropped 0 bases, with 6 bases sitting between them. The CDR3 has 13 amino acids. CDR3 bases: TGCGCCAGCAGCCACCGGCTCTCCTACGAGCAGTACTTC. This gives the protein CASSHRLSYEQYF.

The J gene is TRBJ1-2, the V gene TRBV28; D unresolved. In germline, CDR1 is MDHEN, CDR2 SYDVKM. The CDR3 is 12 residues long. The V end was cut by 2 bases, the J end by 3 bases, with 4 bases between. The CDR3 DNA reads TGTGCCAGCAGTTTAGGGGACTATGGCTACACCTTC. Translating it yields CASSLGDYGYTF.

The CDR3 DNA sequence: TGTGCCAGCAGCTTGTTGGTTATTGGGGACGGAAATGAAAAACTGTTTTTT. It codes for CASSLLVIGDGNEKLFF. The chain carries TRBV5-8 and TRBJ1-4; D is perhaps TRBD1 (5 bases). Germline-derived CDR1 and CDR2 are SGHTS and YDEGEE. CDR3 length: 17 residues. Trimming stripped 1 base from V and 5 bases from J, with 18 bases between.

The rearrangement uses TRBV11-2 and TRBJ2-2; D not resolved. The CDR3 has 13 residues. Germline V lookup: CDR1 SGHAT, CDR2 FQNNGV. Trimming took off 0 bases at V and 7 bases at J, with 6 bases between the two ends. The CDR3 region is CASSLELNGELFF. For the CDR3, the DNA is TGTGCCAGCAGCTTAGAATTGAACGGGGAGCTGTTTTTT.

The rearrangement links TRBV13 to TRBJ2-7; D not certain. The CDR3 is made up of 13 amino acids. CDR1 and CDR2 from the germline V gene are PRHDT and FYEKMQ (reference sequence). The V end was cut by 2 bases, the J end by 0 bases, with 5 bases between. The DNA of the CDR3 is TGTGCCAGCAGCTTAATAAGCTCCTACGAGCAGTACTTC. Translated, it gives CASSLISSYEQYF.

V gene TRBV9 combines with J gene TRBJ2-1, with D uncertain. Trimming took 4 bases from V and 2 from J, leaving 7 bases between them. This CDR3 has 13 residues. CDR1 is SGDLS, CDR2 YYNGEE, per germline. The CDR3, as DNA: TGTGCCAGCAGCCCTGGGACCTACAATGAGCAGTTCTTC. This codes for CASSPGTYNEQFF.

The chain carries TRBV5-1 and TRBJ2-1; D not resolved. Germline loops: CDR1 SGHRS, CDR2 YFSETQ. V was trimmed by 6 bases and J by 5 bases, leaving 18 bases between them. The CDR3 totals 15 residues. CDR3 sequence reads: CASTYHSPVNNEQFF. CDR3 nucleotide sequence: TGCGCCAGCACCTATCACTCACCGGTGAACAATGAGCAGTTCTTC.

This clone was recorded a few times. V gene TRBV2 combines with J gene TRBJ2-7; D is perhaps TRBD1 (5 bases). The CDR3 runs to 15 residues. The germline V and J ends were trimmed by 6 bases and 0 bases, with 15 bases remaining between them. Germline CDR1 is SNHLY and CDR2 is FYNNEI. CDR3 nucleotides: TGTGCCAGCAGGGCCCCAGGACAACTCTCCTACGAGCAGTACTTC. Translating it yields CASRAPGQLSYEQYF.

The V and J genes are TRBV9 and TRBJ2-1, with D tentatively TRBD2 (5 bases). V shed 5 bases and J shed 7 bases, with 25 bases lying between them. Per the germline V gene, CDR1 is SGDLS and CDR2 is YYNGEE. This CDR3 comprises 17 residues. The CDR3 DNA reads TGTGCCAGCAGTGCTACCGGGTCATACTATGGGAGAAATGAGCAGTTCTTC. Translated: CASSATGSYYGRNEQFF.

This clone was found a few times. The chain employs TRBV9 and TRBJ2-2; no clear D gene. V was clipped by 3 bases and J by 7 bases, with 7 bases between them. The CDR3 spans 12 residues. The germline V gene has CDR1 SGDLS and CDR2 YYNGEE. DNA of the CDR3: TGTGCCAGCAGCGGGGCAGGCGGGGAGCTGTTTTTT. Its translation: CASSGAGGELFF.

The rearrangement uses TRBV30 and TRBJ1-6; D gene ambiguous. Deletions cut 6 bases from V and 0 bases from J, with 9 bases between. Germline V gives CDR1 GTSNPN, CDR2 SVGIG (reference sequence). The CDR3 runs to 14 residues. The CDR3 reads CACQELSYNSPLHF. The DNA for the CDR3 is TGTGCCTGCCAGGAACTCTCCTATAATTCACCCCTCCACTTT. The complete variable domain, with remaining parts taken from reference TRBV30 and TRBJ1-6, reads SQTIHQWPATLVQPVGSPLSLECTVEGTSNPNLYWYRQAAGRGLQLLFYSVGIGQISSEVPQNLSASRPQDRQFILSSKKLLLSDSGFYLCACQELSYNSPLHFGNGTRLTVT.

This rearrangement joins TRBV20-1 to TRBJ1-1; D is unclear. The CDR3 has 11 residues. Germline-derived CDR1 and CDR2 are DFQATT and SNEGSKA (reference sequence). Trimming cost V 0 bases and J 1 base, with 0 bases left between them. DNA for the CDR3: TGCAGTGCTAGAGAGAACACTGAAGCTTTCTTT. It translates to CSARENTEAFF.

V is TRBV6-5 and J is TRBJ2-5, with 8 nucleotides matching TRBD2. Germline trimming cut 2 bases from V and 2 bases from J; bases unmatched to any gene: 7. The V gene's germline CDR1 is MNHEY and CDR2 SVGAGI. The CDR3 contains 16 residues. CDR3 nucleotide sequence: TGTGCCAGCAGTTACATAATCGGGACTAGACAAGAGACCCAGTACTTC. This codes for CASSYIIGTRQETQYF.

The J gene is TRBJ1-1, the V gene TRBV29-1; 7 bases are shared with TRBD1. In germline, CDR1 is SQVTM, CDR2 ANQGSEA. J gave up 2 bases and V 4 bases, and 13 bases lay outside the gene matches. This CDR3 has 16 amino acids. CDR3 DNA: TGCAGCGTTGGGGGCAGACAGGGTGGGACCAACACTGAAGCTTTCTTT. This sequence encodes CSVGGRQGGTNTEAFF.

V usage is TRBV5-1 and J usage is TRBJ2-2; either TRBD1 or TRBD2 may supply D (5 bases each). The germline V gene has CDR1 SGHRS and CDR2 YFSETQ. V gave up 6 bases and J gave up 4 bases, with 19 bases separating them. CDR3 length: 16 residues. CDR3 sequence (DNA): TGCGCCAGCAACCTGGGACGGGCAGGGAGCACCGGGGAGCTGTTTTTT. This translates into CASNLGRAGSTGELFF.

This clone was observed a few times. The chain joins TRBV7-9 to TRBJ1-2; D is unclear. The V gene's germline CDR1 is SEHNR and CDR2 FQNEAQ (reference sequence). The CDR3 sequence is 14 residues long. The V gene lost 4 bases and the J gene lost 6 bases, with 15 bases spanning the gap. The CDR3 here is CASSSALYGDGYTF. The DNA of the CDR3 is TGTGCCAGCAGCTCCGCCTTATATGGGGATGGCTACACCTTC.